This T cell receptor (beta chain) was retrieved from a study of T cells in Graves' hyperthyroidism and ophthalmopathy (dated by TCRdb to between 2017 and 2020). About the study as a whole: Peripheral blood was sampled at the time of initial diagnosis, prior to any treatment. To identify TCR V-J signatures that set the groups apart, the researchers used a discovery cohort of 100 patients, made up of under 45 with Graves' ophthalmopathy and around 58 with stable Graves' hyperthyroidism. Prospective prediction of ophthalmopathy was tested in an independent validation cohort of about 19 hyperthyroidism patients and some 17 patients who later progressed to ophthalmopathy. The roughly 91 discovery patients were randomly divided into training and test sets at a 7:3 ratio. In several Graves' hyperthyroidism patients, the study also compared T-cell repertoires from thyroid tissue with T-cell repertoires from blood. Once sampling was done, hyperthyroidism patients were given methimazole at a starting dose of 30 mg daily, whereas ophthalmopathy patients were given high-dose intravenous methylprednisolone. According to the paper, TCR Vbeta CDR3 sequencing was carried out on 135 peripheral blood samples, which came from 40 to 45 ophthalmopathy, approximately 72 hyperthyroidism and roughly 17 progressor patients.

Sequences SQVTM (CDR1) and ANQGSEA (CDR2) are obtained from the germline V gene. Germline trimming amounts to 8 bases on V and 7 bases on J, with 10 as the count of junction bases outside the gene matches. Inclusive of the bounding cysteine and phenylalanine, the CDR3 is 13 residues long. Only the CDR3 DNA is retained, 39 bases long and in frame from the first base. TCR beta CDR3 regions were amplified from RNA transcripts. A first-round RT-PCR of the TCR CDR3 used the HTBI primer set with the Qiagen OneStep RT-PCR kit. A second multiplex PCR round built the libraries, followed by size selection and purification. Paired-end sequencing of the libraries was performed with 100 bp reads on an Illumina HiSeq2000. Turning to the authors' computational methods: SOAPnuke was used to process the raw data, removing reads that contained adapters or uncalled bases, had a mean Phred below 15, or lacked an exact match to the constant primer or identifier. COPE v1.2.5 was used to merge high-quality paired reads, and clonotypes were defined as unique nucleotide sequences. MiTCR v1.1 was used to align clonotypes to the IMGT TRBV, TRBD and TRBJ reference segments. The analysis included only V-J combinations with a frequency above 0.0001, which together covered about 99% of the repertoires. The TCS score was defined as F50 (clonal expansion) divided by E x V (chaos), with BLOSUM62-based TCRdist calculated between CDR3 peptides within each V-J. Welch's t-statistics and random forest reduced 514 V-J features to 13, which were used in a naive Bayes classifier (R e1071). TCRdb passed the public sequencing reads through fastp at Q25 and MiXCR, retaining productive beta sequences. Each CDR3 protein gets just one entry, which takes the most common genes and DNA from the rows behind it. The V and J calls here are based on TCRdb, not the publication. This sample gives about 210,000 distinct CDR3 sequences in total; 17% of them show up just once. Roughly 50% of the sample belongs to the ten largest clones.

Stable Graves' hyperthyroidism was defined as the absence of progression to ophthalmopathy over 18 months of follow-up. The hyperthyroidism patients were between 18 and 65 years old and newly diagnosed, with a disease duration of less than 2 months. Any patient with an uncontrolled infection, another autoimmune disease, pregnancy or lactation was excluded. Diagnoses were established on the basis of clinical symptoms, serum thyroxine and TRAb, thyroid ultrasound, and orbital computed tomography. PBMCs were separated from approximately 9.9 ml of fresh peripheral blood using Ficoll-Paque density gradient centrifugation. Trizol reagent was used to extract total RNA, and RNA quality was then checked on an Agilent 2100 Bioanalyzer. Study-wide conclusions, independent of this receptor: In validation, the model predicted progression to ophthalmopathy a median of about 5.9 months before onset, with over 60% sensitivity and roughly 72% specificity. Ophthalmopathy was separated from stable hyperthyroidism by a 13 V-J signature model, with 85% to 90% sensitivity and around 81% specificity obtained in cross-validation and 80%/75% obtained in testing. Sample size was not statistically predetermined, and investigators were not blinded to group allocation. Most expanded thyroid clonotypes (frequency above 0.001) were also detected in blood, suggesting blood repertoires may reflect thyroid immune responses.

This clonotype was counted between two and nine times. What this receptor recognizes is not known. No much larger clone exists at a distance of one base, and base qualities are not known. The sequence was collected from a man in his fifties or sixties with Graves' hyperthyroidism. Sequenced material: blood. The V and J genes are TRBV29-1 and TRBJ2-2; a stretch of 7 junction bases matches TRBD1. This receptor has the CDR3 CSYTRGYSGELFF. The nucleotides are TGCAGCTACACCAGGGGGTATAGCGGGGAGCTGTTTTTT.